These 10 T cell receptor beta chains were sequenced from one sample in a study of chemoradiotherapy in HPV16-positive cancers. Assay: immunoSEQ multiplex PCR; the TCRdb copy retains only in-frame clones and omits some. In the table there are 20,000 to 25,000 clones, roughly 94% of which are singletons. The specimen was obtained from a patient who underwent chemoradiotherapy. The source is a human donor with HPV-associated anogenital cancer.

The chain uses TRBV14 and TRBJ2-7; 11 bases line up with TRBD2. The CDR3 runs to 16 residues. Germline V gene lookup returns CDR1 SGHDN and CDR2 FVKESK. Losses at the gene ends were 4 bases for V and 1 base for J; bases not matched to a gene: 6. As DNA, the CDR3 is TGTGCCAGCAGCCCCCTCGGACTAGCGGGTTCCTACGAGCAGTACTTC. Its translation is CASSPLGLAGSYEQYF.

V usage is TRBV7-6 and J usage is TRBJ2-2; 9 bases are a match to TRBD1. Trimming cost V 6 bases and J 3 bases; bases outside gene matches: 8. Germline CDR1 reads SGHVS; CDR2 reads FNYEAQ. This CDR3 region has 16 residues. CDR3 residues: CASRAPGTGYTGELFF. CDR3 nucleotides: TGTGCCAGCAGGGCCCCCGGGACAGGGTACACCGGGGAGCTGTTTTTT.

V is TRBV6-1 and J is TRBJ1-2; the D is unclear. Germline CDR1 reads MNHNS; CDR2 reads SASEGT. The V end was cut by 1 base, the J end by 2 bases, with 14 bases between. This CDR3 has 16 residues. CDR3: CASSEVMDSRNYGYTF. The CDR3 region has the DNA TGTGCCAGCAGTGAAGTGATGGACTCCAGAAACTATGGCTACACCTTC.

This rearrangement joins TRBV9 to TRBJ2-2; tentative D call: TRBD1 (5 bases). The germline CDR1 and CDR2 sequences are SGDLS and YYNGEE. The CDR3 covers 13 residues. V gave up 2 bases and J gave up 4 bases, with 6 bases separating them. This chain's CDR3 is CASSVTGTGELFF. In nucleotides, the CDR3 is TGTGCCAGCAGCGTTACAGGCACCGGGGAGCTGTTTTTT.

The rearrangement joins TRBV6-1 to TRBJ2-2; 10 nucleotides line up with TRBD2. With 4 bases clipped from V and 8 bases from J, the junction kept 4 bases outside the gene matches. This CDR3 region has 14 residues. Germline V lookup: CDR1 MNHNS, CDR2 SASEGT. The CDR3 protein is CASSVGLARGELFF. CDR3 DNA: TGTGCCAGCAGTGTGGGACTAGCGAGAGGGGAGCTGTTTTTT.

V gene TRBV2 combines with J gene TRBJ2-1, with TRBD1 identical over 10 bases. CDR1 is SNHLY and CDR2 is FYNNEI in the germline V gene. There are 15 residues in the CDR3. V lost 8 bases to trimming and J lost 1 base; unmatched junction nucleotides: 5. The CDR3 sequence is CASHRTGGSYNEQFF. The CDR3 DNA follows: TGTGCCAGCCACCGGACAGGGGGGTCCTACAATGAGCAGTTCTTC. Using reference TRBV2 and TRBJ2-1 for the parts outside the CDR3, the full variable domain is EPEVTQTPSHQVTQMGQEVILRCVPISNHLYFYWYRQILGQKVEFLVSFYNNEISEKSEIFDDQFSVERPDGSNFTLKIRSTKLEDSAMYFCASHRTGGSYNEQFFGPGTRLTVL.

This chain uses TRBV5-1 with TRBJ1-3, with a weak D call TRBD1 (5 bases). The germline V gene has CDR1 SGHRS and CDR2 YFSETQ. The CDR3 is 15 residues long. Trimming took 4 bases from V and 2 from J, leaving 13 bases between them. Written as DNA, the CDR3 is TGCGCCAGCAGCCATGGAGTGGGGCCTGGAAACACCATATATTTT. As protein: CASSHGVGPGNTIYF.

CDR3 loop: CSAQTGWMGTEAFF. The DNA of the CDR3 is TGCAGCGCACAGACAGGGTGGATGGGCACTGAAGCTTTCTTT. The chain couples TRBV29-1 to TRBJ1-1; 7 positions match TRBD1. This CDR3 is 14 amino acids long. Germline assignment: CDR1 SQVTM and CDR2 ANQGSEA. V lost 7 bases and J lost 4; bases outside the gene matches: 12. The full variable domain, completed using reference TRBV29-1 and TRBJ1-1, is SAVISQKPSRDICQRGTSLTIQCQVDSQVTMMFWYRQQPGQSLTLIATANQGSEATYESGFVIDKFPISRPNLTFSTLTVSNMSPEDSSIYLCSAQTGWMGTEAFFGQGTRLTVV.

The J gene is TRBJ1-5, the V gene TRBV28; D uncertain. This CDR3 spans 15 amino acids. V was pared by 4 bases and J by 2 bases, with 12 bases between. The germline CDR1 and CDR2 sequences are MDHEN and SYDVKM. The CDR3 loop is CASSSPYSGNQPQHF. The CDR3 nucleotides read TGTGCCAGCAGTTCCCCTTATTCGGGCAATCAGCCCCAGCATTTT.

In its sample, this clone was seen once. The gene calls are TRBV2 and TRBJ2-3; D call uncertain. CDR3 length equals 12 residues. V dropped 7 bases and J dropped 4 bases, with 9 bases sitting between them. From germline, CDR1 is SNHLY and CDR2 FYNNEI. DNA for the CDR3: TGTGCCAGCACTGGGGAAGCAGATACGCAGTATTTT. Its translation: CASTGEADTQYF.